This T cell receptor beta chain was sequenced for a study of CD8 T cells in ankylosing spondylitis. CDR1 is SGHDT and CDR2 is YYEEEE in the germline V gene. This CDR3 comprises 14 residues. Trimming left V 0 bases short and J 2 bases short, with 7 bases between. A quantitative 5'-RACE method, one with molecular barcodes, was used to make TCR beta libraries. Using its own MiXCR run on the 5' RACE reads, TCRdb lists one record per CDR3 protein. The sample lists under 300,000 distinct CDR3 sequences, over 15% occurring once. General study results and limits: Enrichment of disease-linked clones was reportedly significant in matched ankylosing spondylitis synovial fluid. Ankylosing spondylitis blood seemed to carry a telltale TCR beta motif made of fewer than 10 highly homologous variants.

This clonotype occurred many times. Its antigen is as yet unknown. Sequenced material: blood, either unsorted or a sorted T cell fraction (not recorded which). This rearrangement joins TRBV5-6 to TRBJ2-3; no definite D call. This receptor was obtained from a male donor with ankylosing spondylitis or in good health (not recorded which). The CDR3 spells CASSLEDLTDTQYF. DNA of the CDR3: TGTGCCAGCAGCTTGGAGGACCTCACAGATACGCAGTATTTT.